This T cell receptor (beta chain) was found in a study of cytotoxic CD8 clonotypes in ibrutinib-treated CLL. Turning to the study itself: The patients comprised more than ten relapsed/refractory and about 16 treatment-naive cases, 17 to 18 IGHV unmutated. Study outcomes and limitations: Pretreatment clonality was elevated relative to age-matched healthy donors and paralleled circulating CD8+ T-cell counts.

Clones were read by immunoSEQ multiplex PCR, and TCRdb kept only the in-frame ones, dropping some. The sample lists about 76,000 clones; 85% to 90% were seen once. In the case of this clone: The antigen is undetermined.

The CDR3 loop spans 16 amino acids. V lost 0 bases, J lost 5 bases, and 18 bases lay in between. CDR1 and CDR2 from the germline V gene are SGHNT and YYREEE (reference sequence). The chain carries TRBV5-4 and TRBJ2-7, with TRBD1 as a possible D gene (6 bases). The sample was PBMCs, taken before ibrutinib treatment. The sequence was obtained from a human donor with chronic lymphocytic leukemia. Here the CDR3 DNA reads TGTGCCAGCAGCTTGGTGGGAGCAGGGGAGACCCACGAGCAGTACTTC. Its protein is CASSLVGAGETHEQYF.